This T cell receptor (beta chain) derives from a study of regulatory T cells in long-lasting Graves disease. Time point here: newly diagnosed GD, antithyroid drugs for less than 3 months. Scientists built the TCR library using RNA that was extracted from PBMCs. To make TCR beta libraries, researchers used iRepertoire HTBI primers and Arm-PCR of CDR3 regions. Via MiXCR, TCRdb re-called the multiplex PCR reads, giving one row per CDR3 protein. The sample holds 360,000 or so distinct CDR3 sequences, 15% to 20% seen once. CDR1 is SGDLS and CDR2 is YYNGEE in the germline V gene. V lost 4 bases and J lost 5, with 13 bases in between. This CDR3 spans 15 amino acids. This sample was also put to use in a study of T cells in Graves' hyperthyroidism and ophthalmopathy. As reported in that work: Lactation, pregnancy, other autoimmune disease or uncontrolled infection excluded patients.

The origin of this receptor is a woman between 18 and 29 years old with Graves disease. The material sequenced was peripheral blood mononuclear cells (PBMCs), taken at new diagnosis, from a patient treated with antithyroid drugs. The chain couples TRBV9 to TRBJ1-6, with a tentative D call TRBD1 (5 bases). The CDR3 coding sequence is TGTGCCAGCAGCACGTCGACAGCGGATAATTCACCCCTCCACTTT. Its protein is CASSTSTADNSPLHF.